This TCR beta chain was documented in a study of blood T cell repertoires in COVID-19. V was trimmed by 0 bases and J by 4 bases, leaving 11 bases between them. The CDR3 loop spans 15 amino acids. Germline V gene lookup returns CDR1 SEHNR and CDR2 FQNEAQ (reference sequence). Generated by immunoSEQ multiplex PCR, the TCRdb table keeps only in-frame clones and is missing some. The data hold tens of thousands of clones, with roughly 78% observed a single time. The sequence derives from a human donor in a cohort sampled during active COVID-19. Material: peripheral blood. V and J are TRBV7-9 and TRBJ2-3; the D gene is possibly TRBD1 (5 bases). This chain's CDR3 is CASSLAGRGSDTQYF. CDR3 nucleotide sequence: TGTGCCAGCAGCTTAGCGGGTAGGGGATCAGATACGCAGTATTTT.